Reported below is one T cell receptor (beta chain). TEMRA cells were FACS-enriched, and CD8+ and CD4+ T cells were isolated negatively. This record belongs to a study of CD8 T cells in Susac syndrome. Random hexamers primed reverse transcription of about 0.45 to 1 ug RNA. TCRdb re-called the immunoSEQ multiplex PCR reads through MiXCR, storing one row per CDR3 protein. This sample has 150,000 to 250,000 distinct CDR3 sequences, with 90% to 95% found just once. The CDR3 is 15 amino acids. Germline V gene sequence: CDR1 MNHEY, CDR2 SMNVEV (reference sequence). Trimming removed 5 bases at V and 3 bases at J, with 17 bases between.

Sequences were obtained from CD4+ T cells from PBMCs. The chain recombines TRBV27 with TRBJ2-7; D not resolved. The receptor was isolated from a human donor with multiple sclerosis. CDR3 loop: CASSKPGRFNYEQYF. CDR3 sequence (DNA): TGTGCCAGCAGTAAACCTGGACGTTTTAACTACGAGCAGTACTTC.